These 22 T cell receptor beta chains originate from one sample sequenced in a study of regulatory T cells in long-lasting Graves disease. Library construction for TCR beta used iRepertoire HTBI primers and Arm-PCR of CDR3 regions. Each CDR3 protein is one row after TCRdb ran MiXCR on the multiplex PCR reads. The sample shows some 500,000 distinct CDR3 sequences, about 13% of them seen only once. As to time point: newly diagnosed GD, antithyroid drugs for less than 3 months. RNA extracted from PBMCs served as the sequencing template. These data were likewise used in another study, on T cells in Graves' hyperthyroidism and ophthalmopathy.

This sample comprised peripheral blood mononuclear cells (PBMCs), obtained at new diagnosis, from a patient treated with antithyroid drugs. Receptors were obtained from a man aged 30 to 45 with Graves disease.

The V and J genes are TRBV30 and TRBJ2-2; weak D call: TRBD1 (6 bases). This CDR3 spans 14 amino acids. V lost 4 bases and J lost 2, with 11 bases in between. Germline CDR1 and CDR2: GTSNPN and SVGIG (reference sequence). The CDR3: CAWTDRSNTGELFF. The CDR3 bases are TGTGCCTGGACTGACAGGAGTAACACCGGGGAGCTGTTTTTT.

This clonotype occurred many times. The CDR3 bases are TGTGCCAACAGCCGACTAGCGGTATACAATGAGCAGTTCTTC. This codes for CANSRLAVYNEQFF. The genes are TRBV12-3 or TRBV12-4 and TRBJ2-1, with 9 bases that match TRBD2. The CDR3 runs 14 residues. The trim removed 10 bases at V and 4 bases at J, leaving 8 bases unmatched.

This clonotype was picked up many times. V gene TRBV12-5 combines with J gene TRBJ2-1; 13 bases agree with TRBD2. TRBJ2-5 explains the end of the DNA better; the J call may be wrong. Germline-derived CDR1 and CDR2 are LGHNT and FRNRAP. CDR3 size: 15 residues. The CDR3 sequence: CASGPRLAGGETQYF. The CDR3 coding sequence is TGTGCTAGTGGTCCCCGACTAGCGGGAGGAGAGACCCAGTACTTC.

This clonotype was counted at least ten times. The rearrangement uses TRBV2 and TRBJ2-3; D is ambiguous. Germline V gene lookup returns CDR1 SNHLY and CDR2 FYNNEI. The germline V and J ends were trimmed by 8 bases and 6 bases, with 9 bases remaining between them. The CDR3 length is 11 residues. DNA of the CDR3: TGTGCCAGCTCCACTGGCGATACGCAGTATTTT. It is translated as CASSTGDTQYF.

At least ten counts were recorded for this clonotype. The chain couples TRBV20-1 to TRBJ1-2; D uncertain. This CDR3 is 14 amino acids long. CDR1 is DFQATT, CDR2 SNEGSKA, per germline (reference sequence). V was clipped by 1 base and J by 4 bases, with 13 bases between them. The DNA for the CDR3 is TGCAGTGCTAGAGTCCCGACCGTGCGCTATGGCTACACCTTC. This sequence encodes CSARVPTVRYGYTF.

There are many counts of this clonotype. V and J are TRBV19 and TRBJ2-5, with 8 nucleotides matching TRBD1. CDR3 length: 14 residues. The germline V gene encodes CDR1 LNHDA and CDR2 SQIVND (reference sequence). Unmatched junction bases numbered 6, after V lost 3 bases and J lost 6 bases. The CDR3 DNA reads TGTGCCAGTAGTATTGGGACAGGAGGCCAGACCCAGTACTTC. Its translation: CASSIGTGGQTQYF.

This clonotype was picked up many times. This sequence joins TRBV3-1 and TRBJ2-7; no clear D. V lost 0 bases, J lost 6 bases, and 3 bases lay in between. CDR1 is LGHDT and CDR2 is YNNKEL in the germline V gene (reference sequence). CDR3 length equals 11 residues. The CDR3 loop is CASSQEIEQYF. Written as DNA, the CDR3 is TGTGCCAGCAGCCAAGAAATCGAGCAGTACTTC.

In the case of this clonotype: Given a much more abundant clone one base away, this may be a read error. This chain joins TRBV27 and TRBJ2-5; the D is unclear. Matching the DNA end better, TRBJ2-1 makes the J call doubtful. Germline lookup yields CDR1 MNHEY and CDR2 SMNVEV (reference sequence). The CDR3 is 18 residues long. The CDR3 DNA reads TGTGCCAGCAGTTTATCGGCCGCTAGATTGAAGTGGCCCTACGAGCAGTTCTTC. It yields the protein CASSLSAARLKWPYEQFF.

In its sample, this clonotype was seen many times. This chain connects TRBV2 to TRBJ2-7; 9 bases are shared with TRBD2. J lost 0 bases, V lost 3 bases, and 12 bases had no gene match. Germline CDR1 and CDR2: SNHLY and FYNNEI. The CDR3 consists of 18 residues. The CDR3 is CASSDARSSGRSSYEQYF. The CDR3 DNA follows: TGTGCCAGCAGTGATGCCAGGTCCAGCGGGAGGAGCTCCTACGAGCAGTACTTC.

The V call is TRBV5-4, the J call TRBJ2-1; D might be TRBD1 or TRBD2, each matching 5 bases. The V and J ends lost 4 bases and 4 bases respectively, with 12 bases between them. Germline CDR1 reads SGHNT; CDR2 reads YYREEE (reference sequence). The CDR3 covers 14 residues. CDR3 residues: CASSLRDEYNEQFF. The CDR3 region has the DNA TGTGCCAGCAGCCTACGGGACGAGTACAATGAGCAGTTCTTC.

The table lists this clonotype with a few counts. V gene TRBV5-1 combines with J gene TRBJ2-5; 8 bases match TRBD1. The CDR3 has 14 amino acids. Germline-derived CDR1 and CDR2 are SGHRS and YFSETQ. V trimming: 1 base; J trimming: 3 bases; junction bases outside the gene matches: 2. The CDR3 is CASSLYRGEETQYF. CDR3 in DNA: TGCGCCAGCAGCTTGTACAGGGGGGAAGAGACCCAGTACTTC.

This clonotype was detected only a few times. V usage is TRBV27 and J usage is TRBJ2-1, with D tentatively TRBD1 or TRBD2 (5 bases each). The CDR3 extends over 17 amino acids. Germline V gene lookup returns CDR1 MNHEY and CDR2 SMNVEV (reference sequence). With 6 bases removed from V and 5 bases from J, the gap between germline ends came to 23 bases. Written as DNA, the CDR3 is TGTGCCAGCAGCCCGGCCGTCCGGGACCTCCTACACAATGAGCAGTTCTTC. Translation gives CASSPAVRDLLHNEQFF.

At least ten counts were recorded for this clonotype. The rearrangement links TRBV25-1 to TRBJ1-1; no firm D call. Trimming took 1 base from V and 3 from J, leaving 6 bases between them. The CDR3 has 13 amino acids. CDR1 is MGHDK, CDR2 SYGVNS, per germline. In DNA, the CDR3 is TGTGCCAGCAGTGAATTCGGGGACACTGAAGCTTTCTTT. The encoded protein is CASSEFGDTEAFF.

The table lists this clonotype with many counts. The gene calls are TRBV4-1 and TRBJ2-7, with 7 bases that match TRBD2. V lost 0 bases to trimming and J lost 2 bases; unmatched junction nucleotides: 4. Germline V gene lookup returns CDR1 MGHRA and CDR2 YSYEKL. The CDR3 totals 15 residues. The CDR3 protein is CASSQESGRAYEQYF. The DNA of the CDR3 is TGCGCCAGCAGCCAAGAGTCGGGGAGGGCCTACGAGCAGTACTTC.

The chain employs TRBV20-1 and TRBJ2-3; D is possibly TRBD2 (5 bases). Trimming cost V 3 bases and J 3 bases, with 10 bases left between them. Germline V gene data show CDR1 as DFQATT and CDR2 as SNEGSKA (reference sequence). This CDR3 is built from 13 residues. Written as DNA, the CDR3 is TGCAGTGCTAGCGAGGGAGTGACAGATACGCAGTATTTT. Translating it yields CSASEGVTDTQYF.

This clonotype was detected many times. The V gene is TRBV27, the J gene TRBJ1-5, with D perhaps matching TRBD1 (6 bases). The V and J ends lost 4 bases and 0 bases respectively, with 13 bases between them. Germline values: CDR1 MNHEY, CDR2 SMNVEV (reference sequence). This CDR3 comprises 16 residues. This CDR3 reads CASSSNRVYSNQPQHF. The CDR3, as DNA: TGTGCCAGCAGTTCTAACAGGGTCTATAGCAATCAGCCCCAGCATTTT.

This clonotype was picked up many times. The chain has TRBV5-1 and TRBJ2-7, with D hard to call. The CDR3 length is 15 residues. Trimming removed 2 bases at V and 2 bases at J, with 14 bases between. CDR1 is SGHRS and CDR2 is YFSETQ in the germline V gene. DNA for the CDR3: TGCGCCAGCAGCTTAAGGACGGATAACCCCTACGAGCAGTACTTC. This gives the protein CASSLRTDNPYEQYF. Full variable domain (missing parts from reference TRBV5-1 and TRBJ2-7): KAGVTQTPRYLIKTRGQQVTLSCSPISGHRSVSWYQQTPGQGLQFLFEYFSETQRNKGNFPGRFSGRQFSNSRSEMNVSTLELGDSALYLCASSLRTDNPYEQYFGPGTRLTVT.

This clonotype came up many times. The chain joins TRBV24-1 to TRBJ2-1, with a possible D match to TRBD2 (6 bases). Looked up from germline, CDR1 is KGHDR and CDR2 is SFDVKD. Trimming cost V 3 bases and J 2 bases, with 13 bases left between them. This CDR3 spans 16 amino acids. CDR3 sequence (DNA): TGTGCCACCAGTGATGAAAATAGCGGAACCTACAATGAGCAGTTCTTC. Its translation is CATSDENSGTYNEQFF.

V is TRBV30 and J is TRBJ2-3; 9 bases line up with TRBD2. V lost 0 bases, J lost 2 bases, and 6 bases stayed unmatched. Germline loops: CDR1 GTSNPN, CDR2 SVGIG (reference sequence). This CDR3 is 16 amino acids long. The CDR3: CAWSVGLAGLTDTQYF. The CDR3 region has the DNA TGTGCCTGGAGTGTTGGCCTAGCGGGGCTCACAGATACGCAGTATTTT.

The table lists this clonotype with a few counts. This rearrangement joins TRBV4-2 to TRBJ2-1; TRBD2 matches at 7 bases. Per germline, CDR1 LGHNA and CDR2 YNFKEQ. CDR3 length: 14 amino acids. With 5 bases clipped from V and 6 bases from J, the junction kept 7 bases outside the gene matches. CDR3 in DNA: TGTGCCAGCAGCAGGGCGGGAGCGTTCAATGAGCAGTTCTTC. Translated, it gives CASSRAGAFNEQFF.

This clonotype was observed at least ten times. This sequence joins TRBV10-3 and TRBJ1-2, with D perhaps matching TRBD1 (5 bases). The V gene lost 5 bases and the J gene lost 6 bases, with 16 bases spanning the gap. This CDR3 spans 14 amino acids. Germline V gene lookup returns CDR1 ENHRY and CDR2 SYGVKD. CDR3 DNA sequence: TGTGCCATCAGTCCCGCGGGGGTGGAGCATGGCTACACCTTC. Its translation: CAISPAGVEHGYTF.

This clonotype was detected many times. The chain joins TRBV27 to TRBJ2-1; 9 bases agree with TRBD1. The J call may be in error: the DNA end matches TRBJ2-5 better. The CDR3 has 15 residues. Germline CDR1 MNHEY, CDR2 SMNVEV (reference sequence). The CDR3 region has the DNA TGTGCCAGCAGTACCCCCGACAGGGGGTGGGAGACCCAGTACTTC. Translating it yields CASSTPDRGWETQYF.